This T cell receptor (beta chain) appears in the sequencing data of a study of blood T cell repertoires in COVID-19. Study at large: PBMCs, B-cell-depleted T cells, or T cells were the source of the cDNA or gDNA that made up the material.

Cohorts were based on clinical histories the participants reported. Participants in the exposed group had met a COVID-19 case in the 2 weeks before joining the study. Some clones are missing from TCRdb's copy, which holds only in-frame ones; the method was immunoSEQ multiplex PCR. The sample holds about 240,000 clones, 80% to 90% seen once. This clone was seen once. The sequence derives from a middle-aged woman who had been exposed to COVID-19. The sequenced sample was PBMCs or T cells enriched from blood (not recorded which).

The chain's CDR3 is CASRGQGAIADYGYTF. The CDR3 region has the DNA TGCGCCAGCAGGGGACAGGGGGCCATTGCAGACTATGGCTACACCTTC. The chain has TRBV4-1 and TRBJ1-2, with TRBD1 matching 12 bases. CDR1 is MGHRA, CDR2 YSYEKL, per germline. This CDR3 comprises 16 residues. V lost 6 bases to trimming and J lost 3 bases; unmatched junction nucleotides: 8.